The entry that follows covers one T cell receptor (beta chain) sequence. This clone has more than one count but fewer than ten. This clone's antigen is unknown. The input lacks base qualities; no much larger clone sits a single base away. The sample comes from a study of CD8+ T cells in alopecia areata (dated by TCRdb to 2016 to 2019). Regarding the study in general: The treated patients took part in an open-label pilot trial in which moderate-to-severe alopecia areata was treated with oral tofacitinib at 5 to 10 mg twice daily. Patients received tofacitinib for 6 to 18 months and were then followed off drug for 6 months to check for delayed response and recurrence. The SALT score, which quantifies the percentage of affected scalp surface area, was used to measure disease severity in treated patients. To study T cell clonal expansion in alopecia areata, the researchers applied high-throughput TCRbeta sequencing to both the C3H/HeJ mouse model and human patients. On the human side, TCRbeta sequencing was run on scalp tissue and on sorted CD4+ and CD8+ peripheral blood T cells from healthy controls and from alopecia areata patients with either patchy or totalis/universalis disease. Tofacitinib-treated patients had biopsies at baseline and at 4 and 24 weeks of treatment, with a later scalp biopsy in several patients. Scalp clonality was compared across normal scalp (n=4), patchy alopecia areata scalp (n=8), and alopecia totalis/universalis scalp (n=8). RNA came from the PAXgene miRNA kit for fixed scalp, the miRNeasy kit for PBMCs, and the RNeasy kit for mouse skin. TCRbeta CDR3 regions were amplified by immunoSEQ multiplex PCR with 35 Vbeta forward and 13 Jbeta reverse primers.

The trim is 4 bases for V and 6 bases for J, with a gap of 10 bases between the germline ends. CDR1 SEHNR and CDR2 FQNEAQ were looked up in the germline V gene (reference sequence). Reading from cysteine to phenylalanine, the CDR3 counts 13 amino acids. The only DNA kept is the CDR3, 39 bases in frame from the first base. The time point label on this specimen signifies: about 5 months on oral tofacitinib. The sample's treatment or condition, from its label and the paper: oral pan-JAK inhibitor, 5-10 mg twice daily. Peripheral blood and lesional scalp punch biopsies were obtained from patients with alopecia areata. PBMCs were isolated by density centrifugation and stained for CD3, CD4 and CD8, after which CD4+ and CD8+ T cells were sorted on a FACSAria. To prepare the library, the immunoSEQ multiplex PCR assay was applied. To provide template for TCR sequencing, every sample had RNA extracted and reverse transcribed into cDNA. First-strand cDNA was synthesized using SuperScript III with a 2:1 mix of oligo-dT and random hexamers. A synthetic immune receptor repertoire was used to gauge amplification bias, and whatever bias remained was removed computationally. In the source study's methods: Raw reads were preprocessed for error removal, and CDR3 was defined according to IMGT conventions as running from the conserved cysteine to phenylalanine. Clonality was calculated as 1 minus Shannon entropy normalized by log2 of the number of productive unique TCRs. Scalp TCRbeta sequences were cross-referenced with sorted blood CD4 and CD8 repertoires so that the CD4 or CD8 identity of scalp clones could be inferred. TCRdb stores this immuneACCESS table with in-frame sequences only. Part of the clones is absent; in the studies checked, under half of the shortfall reflects unresolved V genes, and no reason is known for the rest. Clone size and the V and J calls come from that table; the DNA yielded D and trimming. The sample table records about 100,000 clones; around 84% of these occur just once. The ten largest clones take up less than 30% of the sample.

What the study reported, not specific to this receptor: Tofacitinib significantly lowered scalp clonality and the number of expanded CD8+ clones among the top 100 scalp clones. Because the treated cohort was small and had just a single nonresponder, larger studies are needed to establish links between baseline CD8+ expansion and response. Shared TCR sequences between patients were less evident than in mice, which may be partly attributable to HLA diversity in the patient population. During tofacitinib treatment, many expanded lesional clones remained in scalp and blood, and this persistence may partly explain relapse after treatment is stopped. Unlike mouse skin, which is dominated by gammadelta T cells, normal human skin has resident alphabeta T cells that are also sequenced, and this complicates analysis of the scalp TCR repertoire. Compared with normal scalp, lesional scalp, particularly in alopecia totalis/universalis, had higher clonality and more expanded CD8+ clones, which suggests antigenic drive.

The clonotype originates from a human donor with alopecia areata. The V gene is TRBV7-9 and the J gene is TRBJ1-5; 5 matching bases give a weak D call of TRBD1. The starting material was CD8+ T cells sorted from blood, obtained at week 24, from a patient treated with tofacitinib. The CDR3 in this case is CASSSTRGQPQHF. The nucleotides are TGTGCCAGCAGCTCCACGAGGGGTCAGCCCCAGCATTTT.